The present entry profiles one TCR beta chain with its context. What it binds is not known. This specimen belongs to a study of CD8 T cells in ankylosing spondylitis. Study outcomes and limitations: Reportedly, disease-linked clones are significantly enriched in ankylosing spondylitis patients' matched synovial fluid.

V gave up 7 bases and J gave up 8 bases, with 11 bases separating them. CDR1 is DFQATT and CDR2 is SNEGSKA in the germline V gene (reference sequence). The CDR3 totals 10 residues. Libraries of TCR beta came from quantitative 5'-RACE with molecular barcodes. TCRdb re-analysed the 5' RACE reads in MiXCR, keeping a single row per CDR3 protein. The data hold some 250,000 distinct CDR3 sequences, with roughly a quarter observed a single time. The specimen sequenced was blood, either unsorted or a sorted T cell fraction (not recorded which). The receptor comes from a male donor with ankylosing spondylitis or in good health (not recorded which). The genes are TRBV20-1 and TRBJ1-2, with a weak D call TRBD1 (5 bases). The CDR3 sequence: CSVTGDGYTF. The CDR3 DNA sequence: TGCAGTGTTACCGGGGACGGCTACACCTTC.